These T cell receptor beta chains were read from a single sample in a study of shared clonotypes between healthy human individuals. The repertoire was sequenced with immunoSEQ multiplex PCR; TCRdb's copy has only in-frame clones and lacks some. The table shows about 470,000 clones, with around 75% occurring only once. The sample comprised PBMCs. All receptors come from a middle-aged woman in good health. Some clones in this sample may be carry-over from other donors' samples. Both conserved end residues are part of each CDR3. The order of the fields is J gene, V gene, CDR3 protein.

TRBJ1-5,TRBV2,CASSGGRGPGQPQHF
TRBJ2-2,TRBV10-3,CAIREGLNTGELFF
TRBJ2-5,TRBV27,CASYWEGLSGSETQYF
TRBJ2-7,TRBV28,CASSLTGHEQYF
TRBJ2-1,TRBV5-1,CASSLVSGSYNEQFF
TRBJ2-1,TRBV6-6,CASSGRAHNEQFF
TRBJ2-7,TRBV7-2,CASSAQGYSYEQYF
TRBJ2-1,TRBV6-6,CASSYWQTDNEQFF
TRBJ1-3,TRBV29-1,CSVPDSRGGNTIYF
TRBJ2-4,TRBV27,CASSSTGLAKNIQYF
TRBJ2-1,TRBV7-7,CASSLELGSYNEQFF
TRBJ2-7,TRBV19,CASSMGQGGQQYF
TRBJ2-3,TRBV28,CASSTPGGRTDTQYF
TRBJ1-5,TRBV29-1,CSVRGDSNQPQHF